This T cell receptor (beta chain) was captured by sequencing in a study of Ad26.COV2.S vaccination and SARS-CoV-2 variants. This clone appeared once. This CDR3 contains 14 residues. CDR1 and CDR2 (germline): SGHTA, FQGNSA. V lost 1 base, J lost 6 bases, and 12 bases lay in between. As for treatment: some 20 received Ad26.COV2.S at low or high dose, single or two shots; five or six received placebo; per-sample allocation not given. Collection of samples fell on day 63 after the first vaccine or placebo injection. Sequencing used immunoSEQ multiplex PCR; TCRdb keeps in-frame clones, though not all of them. Of 300,000 to 350,000 clones in the sample, around 90% are singletons; the top ten hold 6.4%.

The source material was peripheral blood, sampled in a trial of Ad26.COV2.S vaccine versus placebo. The chain couples TRBV7-2 to TRBJ1-1, with D tentatively TRBD1 (5 bases). The clonotype comes from a person aged 18-60 years who received the Ad26.COV2.S COVID-19 vaccine or a placebo. CDR3 coding DNA: TGTGCCAGCAGCTTAGATCGGGGGAGGTCTGAAGCTTTCTTT. This encodes CASSLDRGRSEAFF.